This entry describes one TCR beta chain. Germline V gives CDR1 SGHVS, CDR2 FQNEAQ. V lost 5 bases and J lost 6, with 13 bases in between. The CDR3 sequence is 13 residues long. Measured with immunoSEQ multiplex PCR; TCRdb has only the in-frame clones, and not every one. The data contain approximately 100,000 clones, roughly nine tenths of them singletons. These data originate in a study of T cell responses to AZD1222 COVID-19 vaccine. The chain combines TRBV7-8 with TRBJ1-1; D might be TRBD1 (5 bases). The sequencing here drew on peripheral blood, taken on day 0 of AZD1222 vaccination. This receptor was taken from an adult in good health. CDR3 in DNA: TGTGCCAGCAGCCCAGAGGGACGTTCTGAAGCTTTCTTT. This encodes CASSPEGRSEAFF.